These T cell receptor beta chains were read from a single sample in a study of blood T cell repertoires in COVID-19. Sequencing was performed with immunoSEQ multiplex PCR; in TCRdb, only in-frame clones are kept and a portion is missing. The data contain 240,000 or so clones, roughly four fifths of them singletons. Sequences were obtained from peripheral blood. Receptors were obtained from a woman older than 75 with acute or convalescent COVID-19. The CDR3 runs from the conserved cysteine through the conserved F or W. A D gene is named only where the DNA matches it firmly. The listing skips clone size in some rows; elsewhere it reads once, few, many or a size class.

CDR3: CASNQLPQETQYF
DNA: TGTGCCAGCAATCAGTTACCCCAAGAGACCCAGTACTTC
size: NA
J: TRBJ2-5
D: NA
V: TRBV6-5

CDR3: CASSQVGGLGYGYTF
DNA: TGTGCCAGCAGCCAAGTGGGCGGGTTGGGATACGGCTACACCTTC
size: NA
J: TRBJ1-2
D: NA
V: TRBV3-1/TRBV3-2

CDR3: CASRKDYRETQYF
DNA: TGTGCCAGCAGAAAAGACTACCGGGAGACCCAGTACTTC
size: NA
J: TRBJ2-5
D: NA
V: TRBV12-3/TRBV12-4

CDR3: CASSVDNSGNTIYF
DNA: TGCGCCAGCAGCGTCGACAACTCTGGAAACACCATATATTTT
size: NA
J: TRBJ1-3
D: NA
V: TRBV5-1

CDR3: CASSSRRGGVYGYTF
DNA: TGTGCCAGCAGTTCCCGTAGAGGGGGAGTTTATGGCTACACCTTC
size: NA
J: TRBJ1-2
D: NA
V: TRBV27

CDR3: CASSLTRGRDEQFF
DNA: TGTGCCAGCAGCTTAACCAGGGGCAGGGATGAGCAGTTCTTC
size: NA
J: TRBJ2-1
D: NA
V: TRBV9

CDR3: CASSVGASGGVETQYF
DNA: TGTGCCAGCAGCGTAGGGGCGAGCGGGGGGGTCGAGACCCAGTACTTC
size: NA
J: TRBJ2-5
D: TRBD2
V: TRBV9

CDR3: CASSQPSPGNTIYF
DNA: TGTGCCAGCAGCCAACCATCCCCAGGAAACACCATATATTTT
size: NA
J: TRBJ1-3
D: NA
V: TRBV3-1/TRBV3-2

CDR3: CASSPWDSPIYGYTF
DNA: TGTGCCAGCAGCCCTTGGGACAGCCCTATCTATGGCTACACCTTC
size: NA
J: TRBJ1-2
D: TRBD1
V: TRBV3-1/TRBV3-2

CDR3: CASSLAGTGVLYGYTF
DNA: TGTGCCAGCAGCTTAGCCGGGACGGGAGTTCTCTATGGCTACACCTTC
size: NA
J: TRBJ1-2
D: NA
V: TRBV7-2

CDR3: CASSEGTLAVYEQYF
DNA: TGTGCCAGCAGTGAAGGGACCCTAGCGGTTTACGAGCAGTACTTC
size: NA
J: TRBJ2-7
D: TRBD2
V: TRBV6-1

CDR3: CASSSSTGDVAKNIQYF
DNA: TGTGCCAGCAGCTCCTCGACAGGGGACGTAGCCAAAAACATTCAGTACTTC
size: once
J: TRBJ2-4
D: TRBD1
V: TRBV7-9

CDR3: CASSQASTPCGTEAFF
DNA: TGCGCCAGCAGTCAAGCGTCTACACCCTGCGGCACTGAAGCTTTCTTT
size: NA
J: TRBJ1-1
D: NA
V: TRBV23-1

CDR3: CASSGYARVVAQHF
DNA: TGTGCCAGCAGTGGGTACGCGCGCGTTGTGGCCCAGCATTTT
size: NA
J: TRBJ1-5
D: NA
V: TRBV2

CDR3: CASSMGAGGTDTQYF
DNA: TGTGCCAGCAGCATGGGAGCGGGGGGCACAGATACGCAGTATTTT
size: NA
J: TRBJ2-3
D: TRBD2
V: TRBV7-2

CDR3: CASSFVSGQGANEQFF
DNA: TGCGCCAGCAGCTTTGTTTCAGGACAGGGGGCTAATGAGCAGTTCTTC
size: NA
J: TRBJ2-1
D: TRBD1
V: TRBV5-1

CDR3: CASSLDGQPQHF
DNA: TGTGCCAGCAGCTTGGACGGTCAGCCCCAGCATTTT
size: NA
J: TRBJ1-5
D: NA
V: TRBV5-4

CDR3: CASSQGGSSYNSPLHF
DNA: TGTGCCAGCAGCCAGGGCGGCAGCTCCTATAATTCACCCCTCCACTTT
size: few
J: TRBJ1-6
D: NA
V: TRBV27

CDR3: CASSIPQSGGAGQPQHF
DNA: TGTGCCAGTAGTATCCCCCAGAGCGGAGGGGCGGGTCAGCCCCAGCATTTT
size: NA
J: TRBJ1-5
D: NA
V: TRBV19

CDR3: CASGLGTGGVVTEAFF
DNA: TGTGCTAGTGGTTTGGGGACAGGGGGCGTAGTAACTGAAGCTTTCTTT
size: NA
J: TRBJ1-1
D: TRBD1
V: TRBV12-5

CDR3: CASSSRWASGDTQYF
DNA: TGTGCCAGCAGCTCCAGGTGGGCTAGCGGGGATACGCAGTATTTT
size: NA
J: TRBJ2-3
D: TRBD2
V: TRBV7-2

CDR3: CASSVVGFPGNTIYF
DNA: TGTGCCAGCAGCGTAGTCGGTTTTCCTGGAAACACCATATATTTT
size: NA
J: TRBJ1-3
D: NA
V: TRBV9

CDR3: CASSVARVNTEAFF
DNA: TGTGCCAGCAGTGTCGCCAGGGTGAACACTGAAGCTTTCTTT
size: NA
J: TRBJ1-1
D: NA
V: TRBV2

CDR3: CASSVDPAGQPQHF
DNA: TGTGCCAGCAGCGTAGATCCAGCGGGTCAGCCCCAGCATTTT
size: NA
J: TRBJ1-5
D: NA
V: TRBV9

CDR3: CASSLALAAGEQFF
DNA: TGTGCCAGCAGCTTGGCGCTAGCCGCAGGTGAGCAGTTCTTC
size: NA
J: TRBJ2-1
D: NA
V: TRBV5-4

CDR3: CASSHRQGHTIYF
DNA: TGTGCCAGCAGCCACCGACAGGGCCACACCATATATTTT
size: NA
J: TRBJ1-3
D: TRBD1
V: TRBV9

CDR3: CASSEIQGALSGEKLFF
DNA: TGTGCCAGCAGTGAAATACAGGGGGCTCTCTCTGGTGAAAAACTGTTTTTT
size: NA
J: TRBJ1-4
D: TRBD1
V: TRBV2

CDR3: CASSLPGQGKQWLYGYTF
DNA: TGTGCCAGCAGTTTACCGGGACAGGGAAAGCAGTGGCTCTATGGCTACACCTTC
size: few
J: TRBJ1-2
D: TRBD1
V: TRBV28

CDR3: CASRRGGNLNTEAFF
DNA: TGTGCCAGCAGACGGGGAGGCAATTTGAACACTGAAGCTTTCTTT
size: few
J: TRBJ1-1
D: NA
V: TRBV28